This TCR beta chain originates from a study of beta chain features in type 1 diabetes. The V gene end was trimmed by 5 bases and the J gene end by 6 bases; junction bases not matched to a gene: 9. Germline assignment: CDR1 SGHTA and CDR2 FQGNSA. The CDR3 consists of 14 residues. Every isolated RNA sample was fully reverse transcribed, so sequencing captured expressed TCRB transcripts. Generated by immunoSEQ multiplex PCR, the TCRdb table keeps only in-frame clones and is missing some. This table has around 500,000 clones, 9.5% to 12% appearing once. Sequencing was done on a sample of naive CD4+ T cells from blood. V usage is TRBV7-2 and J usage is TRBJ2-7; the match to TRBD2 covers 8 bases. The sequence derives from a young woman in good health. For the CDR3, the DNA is TGTGCCAGCAGCCTGGGGCGGGGGGCCATCGAGCAGTACGTC. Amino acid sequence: CASSLGRGAIEQYV.